Sequencing of this T cell receptor (beta chain) was carried out in a study of beta chain features in type 1 diabetes. Findings of the study overall: Fewer insertions but more deletions were seen at VDJ junctions in type 1 diabetes patients.

CDR3 size: 13 residues. Trimming shortened V by 2 bases and J by 7 bases, and 12 bases separated the two germline ends. A remark on this clone: What it recognizes is unknown.

Every bit of the isolated RNA underwent reverse transcription, so sequencing read expressed TCRB transcripts. The method was immunoSEQ multiplex PCR; TCRdb's version includes in-frame clones alone and lacks a portion of them. The sample has under 300,000 clones; 7% to 9% are singletons. Sequencing used central memory CD4+ T cells from blood. The clonotype comes from a young woman in good health. V gene TRBV5-7 combines with J gene TRBJ1-1; D is perhaps TRBD1 (5 bases). TRBV5-7 is labeled an ORF, and its function is uncertain. For the CDR3, the DNA is TGTGCCAGCAGCTTCGCTGACAGCTATGAAGCTTTCTTT. Amino acids: CASSFADSYEAFF.